The clone carrying this T cell receptor beta chain was picked up a small number of times. The antigen is unknown. This entry belongs to a study of shared clonotypes between healthy human individuals. The wider study: The composition of the donors was a couple of women and a few men aged 18 to 49.

Produced via immunoSEQ multiplex PCR; TCRdb's table is partial and in-frame only. The sample holds 97,000 or so clones, around 43% seen once. CDR1 and CDR2 from the germline V gene are SGHTA and FQGNSA. CDR3 length equals 13 residues. The germline V and J ends were trimmed by 1 base and 1 base, with 2 bases remaining between them. Findings and limits, study-wide: The donor pool, a small one, limited the genetic and exposure-history diversity represented.

Input material: PBMCs. The V gene is TRBV7-2, the J gene TRBJ1-3; unclear D gene. The receptor comes from a woman between 40 and 55 years old in good health. Some clones in this sample may be carry-over from other donors' samples. In nucleotides, the CDR3 is TGTGCCAGCAGCTTAGGGTCTGGAAACACCATATATTTT. Encoded protein: CASSLGSGNTIYF.